This T cell receptor beta chain stems from a study of blood T cells in healthy people across ages. Study details: Using template switching, researchers captured about one barcoded beta molecule for each two T cells.

Trimming at V came to 6 bases and at J to 5 bases, leaving 10 bases not matched to a gene. The CDR3 is made up of 15 amino acids. Germline CDR1 and CDR2: MNHEY and SVGAGI. Study-level findings and limits: Long-lived and aged donors differed, with more naive CD4+ cells and higher diversity in the long-lived. Changes in expanded clonotypes were possibly confounded, as the CMV status of donors was unknown.

The authors ran a second PCR of roughly 7 to 11 cycles using a sample-barcoded 5' primer and a J-beta primer mix. MiXCR was run by TCRdb on the 5' RACE reads, yielding one entry per CDR3 protein. The sample lists 650,000 to 800,000 distinct CDR3 sequences; 52% were seen once. This clonotype was observed at least ten times. Antigen: not known. The chain links TRBV6-5 to TRBJ2-1, with 7 bases matching TRBD2. The sequenced material came from blood. This clonotype originated in a woman at least 80 years old in good health. CDR3 region: CASRPSGRADNEQFF. In DNA form, the CDR3 reads TGTGCCAGCAGGCCATCGGGGAGGGCCGACAATGAGCAGTTCTTC.